This T cell receptor beta chain emerged from a study of T cells in Graves' hyperthyroidism and ophthalmopathy. General study points: Most thyroid clonotypes expanded above 0.001 were also detected in blood.

The germline V gene has CDR1 SGHTA and CDR2 FQGNSA. V was clipped by 1 base and J by 4 bases, with 8 bases between them. This CDR3 contains 14 residues. In this sample, this clonotype turned up many times. Its antigen is not identified. Diagnoses rested on clinical symptoms, serum thyroxine and TRAb, thyroid ultrasound and orbital computed tomography. Using RNA transcripts as the source, TCR beta CDR3 regions were amplified. The HTBI primer set was used in a first-round RT-PCR of the TCR CDR3. TCRdb recomputed calls from the multiplex PCR reads with MiXCR, one row per CDR3 protein. The data hold around 300,000 distinct CDR3 sequences, with roughly an eighth observed a single time.

The chain couples TRBV7-2 to TRBJ2-1, with D uncertain. The material sequenced was blood. This sequence was found in a woman in her 40s with Graves' ophthalmopathy. This CDR3 reads CASSLVKSYNEQFF. The CDR3 DNA follows: TGTGCCAGCAGCTTAGTTAAGAGTTACAATGAGCAGTTCTTC.